Presented here are 13 T cell receptor beta chains from one specimen sequenced in a study of Ad26.COV2.S vaccination and SARS-CoV-2 variants. TCRdb's copy holds only in-frame clones and misses some; the assay was immunoSEQ multiplex PCR. The table shows about 420,000 clones, with roughly 90% occurring only once. Noted treatment: 19 received Ad26.COV2.S at low or high dose, single or two shots; about 5 received placebo; per-sample allocation not given. All samples were drawn on day 63, counting from the first vaccine or placebo injection. Here the sequenced sample was peripheral blood, taken in a trial of Ad26.COV2.S vaccine versus placebo. These receptors were collected from a person aged 18-65 years who received the Ad26.COV2.S COVID-19 vaccine or a placebo.

This chain joins TRBV28 and TRBJ1-6; unclear D gene. The CDR3 has 14 residues. V dropped 6 bases and J dropped 7 bases, with 13 bases sitting between them. The germline V gene has CDR1 MDHEN and CDR2 SYDVKM. Here the CDR3 reads CASSPSGRNSPLHF. The CDR3 DNA reads as TGTGCCAGCAGCCCTAGCGGACGGAATTCACCCCTCCACTTT.

J is TRBJ2-5 and V is TRBV28; perhaps TRBD2 as D (5 bases). There are 15 residues in the CDR3. V was cut by 3 bases and J by 2 bases, with 13 bases left in between. Germline V lookup: CDR1 MDHEN, CDR2 SYDVKM. This CDR3 is CASSFGRGWQETQYF. In nucleotides, the CDR3 is TGTGCCAGCAGTTTTGGGCGCGGGTGGCAAGAGACCCAGTACTTC.

The chain recombines TRBV18 with TRBJ2-2; D is uncertain. Germline-derived CDR1 and CDR2 are KGHSH and LQKENI. There are 16 residues in the CDR3. Trimming pared 4 bases from V and 0 bases from J, leaving 12 bases between. In DNA, the CDR3 is TGTGCCAGCTCACGCACTATGACCCCGAACACCGGGGAGCTGTTTTTT. This codes for CASSRTMTPNTGELFF.

This clone appeared a single time. The V gene is TRBV7-3, the J gene TRBJ2-2; D is tentatively TRBD1 or TRBD2 (5 bases each). CDR3 size: 17 residues. V was clipped by 5 bases and J by 0 bases, with 16 bases between them. CDR1 and CDR2 from the germline V gene are SGHTA and FQGTGA. The CDR3 sequence: CASSPLGRVTNTGELFF. The CDR3 DNA reads TGTGCCAGCAGCCCTCTGGGGCGGGTTACGAACACCGGGGAGCTGTTTTTT.

This chain links TRBV4-1 with TRBJ2-2; the D call may be TRBD1 or TRBD2 (5 bases each). The V end lost 1 base, the J end lost 3 bases, and 9 bases lay between the germline ends. Germline values: CDR1 MGHRA, CDR2 YSYEKL. The CDR3 has 15 residues. CDR3 protein: CASSQGDGDTGELFF. Here the CDR3 DNA reads TGCGCCAGCAGCCAAGGGGACGGGGACACCGGGGAGCTGTTTTTT.

The CDR3 here is CASSERGSYGYTF. DNA for the CDR3: TGCGCCAGCAGTGAACGGGGATCCTATGGCTACACCTTC. The genes are TRBV10-1 and TRBJ1-2; D gene ambiguous. The ends were cut back, 3 bases at V and 4 bases at J, with 9 bases in the middle. Germline V CDR1 and CDR2: WNHNN, SYGVQD (reference sequence). The CDR3 has 13 amino acids.

This chain uses TRBV28 with TRBJ1-1, with D uncertain. This CDR3 contains 18 residues. Trimming left V 0 bases short and J 1 base short, with 18 bases between. CDR1 is MDHEN and CDR2 is SYDVKM in the germline V gene. The CDR3 is CASSLWRVGGRGNTEAFF. DNA of the CDR3: TGTGCCAGCAGTTTATGGAGGGTGGGAGGCCGTGGGAACACTGAAGCTTTCTTT.

The chain has TRBV5-1 and TRBJ2-7, with D perhaps TRBD1 or TRBD2 (5 bases each). V was trimmed by 0 bases and J by 5 bases, leaving 15 bases between them. CDR1 and CDR2 (germline): SGHRS, YFSETQ. CDR3 length: 15 amino acids. CDR3 nucleotide sequence: TGCGCCAGCAGCTTGGCCGGGACGGACATGGACGAGCAGTACTTC. This codes for CASSLAGTDMDEQYF. The variable domain in full, completed from reference TRBV5-1 and TRBJ2-7, reads KAGVTQTPRYLIKTRGQQVTLSCSPISGHRSVSWYQQTPGQGLQFLFEYFSETQRNKGNFPGRFSGRQFSNSRSEMNVSTLELGDSALYLCASSLAGTDMDEQYFGPGTRLTVT.

This chain joins TRBV18 and TRBJ2-3; D not resolved. The CDR3 length is 14 residues. Germline V gene data show CDR1 as KGHSH and CDR2 as LQKENI. V shed 3 bases and J shed 0 bases, with 7 bases lying between them. The CDR3 DNA follows: TGTGCCAGCTCACCGGGCCACAGCACAGATACGCAGTATTTT. Residues: CASSPGHSTDTQYF.

The rearrangement joins TRBV6-1 to TRBJ2-3, with 12 bases lining up with TRBD1. The V gene end was trimmed by 3 bases and the J gene end by 4 bases; junction bases not matched to a gene: 8. This CDR3 is 17 amino acids long. Germline CDR1 and CDR2: MNHNS and SASEGT. CDR3 DNA sequence: TGTGCCAGCAGTGAGGGACCGGGACAGGGGGCCTCAGATACGCAGTATTTT. Translated, it gives CASSEGPGQGASDTQYF.

The chain employs TRBV7-9 and TRBJ2-3; TRBD1 is a possible D gene (6 bases). This CDR3 region has 12 residues. Germline-derived CDR1 and CDR2 are SEHNR and FQNEAQ (reference sequence). V dropped 6 bases and J dropped 6 bases, with 10 bases sitting between them. The CDR3 loop is CASSFQGDTQYF. The CDR3 nucleotides are TGTGCCAGCAGTTTCCAGGGGGATACGCAGTATTTT.

This clone was seen just once. V gene TRBV15 combines with J gene TRBJ1-3, with D maybe TRBD1 (5 bases). Trimming removed 3 bases from V and 0 bases from J, with 15 bases in between. This CDR3 comprises 17 residues. Germline V gene sequence: CDR1 LNHNV, CDR2 YYDKDF (reference sequence). In nucleotides, the CDR3 is TGTGCCACCAGCAGGCTGGGACGGTGGAGCTCTGGAAACACCATATATTTT. It translates to CATSRLGRWSSGNTIYF.

The chain couples TRBV2 to TRBJ2-6, with D unclear. The CDR3 spans 14 residues. The germline V gene encodes CDR1 SNHLY and CDR2 FYNNEI. The ends were cut back, 8 bases at V and 1 base at J, with 9 bases in the middle. CDR3 sequence: CASSPTSGANVLTF. The DNA of the CDR3 is TGTGCCAGCTCCCCGACTTCTGGGGCCAACGTCCTGACTTTC.